The rows below give T cell receptor beta chains drawn from one sample of a study of cytomegalovirus exposure and HLA in healthy donors. Repertoires were generated with immunoSEQ multiplex PCR, while TCRdb's copy carries only in-frame clones and drops some. The sample carries under 200,000 clones, about four fifths recorded once. The specimen sequenced was PBMCs. The receptors were sampled from a young woman in good health and CMV-seronegative. The CDR3 runs from the conserved cysteine through the conserved F or W. The order of the fields is CDR3 DNA, CDR3 protein, V gene, J gene, D gene, clone size. The D gene is left open where the match is weak. Clone size is not always given. Where it is, it says once, few, many or a class for expanded clones.

TGTGCCAGCAGTTGGACGGGAGGGAATAAGTTGTACGAGCAGTACTTC	CASSWTGGNKLYEQYF	TRBV27	TRBJ2-7	TRBD2	.
TGTGCCAGCAGCGGTAGGAACACTGAAGCTTTCTTT	CASSGRNTEAFF	TRBV9	TRBJ1-1	.	.
TGTGCCAGCACCCCCCGGGGGGCCCGCACAGATACGCAGTATTTT	CASTPRGARTDTQYF	TRBV6-5	TRBJ2-3	.	few
TGCGCCAGCAGCCTAACGGGGAACACTGAAGCTTTCTTT	CASSLTGNTEAFF	TRBV5-1	TRBJ1-1	.	.
TGTGCCACCAGCACGGGACTAGCGGGAGCGTATGAGCAGTTCTTC	CATSTGLAGAYEQFF	TRBV15	TRBJ2-1	TRBD2	few
TGTGCCAGCGTGGGGACAGCCTCCTACAATGAGCAGTTCTTC	CASVGTASYNEQFF	TRBV7-9	TRBJ2-1	TRBD1	.
TGTGCCAGCAGTTTACGGTCGGGGACCTACGAGCAGTACTTC	CASSLRSGTYEQYF	TRBV6-6	TRBJ2-7	.	.
TGCGCCAGCAGTGCCGCGGGGCCCTCCTACAATGAGCAGTTCTTC	CASSAAGPSYNEQFF	TRBV4-3	TRBJ2-1	.	.
TGTGCCAGCCGGCGTACAGGGGAAAGTGCTGGAAACACCATATATTTT	CASRRTGESAGNTIYF	TRBV2	TRBJ1-3	TRBD1	.
TGTGCCACCCGGGACAGGGGGTTTGGCACTGAAGCTTTCTTT	CATRDRGFGTEAFF	TRBV19	TRBJ1-1	TRBD1	.
TGTGCCAGCAGCCTGACGCCCAACAGGAGGGGCTCCTACGAGCAGTACTTC	CASSLTPNRRGSYEQYF	TRBV5-4	TRBJ2-7	.	.
TGTGCCATCAGGGGGCTGAACACTGAAGCTTTCTTT	CAIRGLNTEAFF	TRBV10-3	TRBJ1-1	.	.
TGTGCCACCTCGACTAGCGGGAGTGAGACCCAGTACTTC	CATSTSGSETQYF	TRBV7-9	TRBJ2-5	TRBD2	.
TGTGCCAGTAGTCCCCTCTCGACAGGCTCCTACGAGCAGTACTTC	CASSPLSTGSYEQYF	TRBV19	TRBJ2-7	.	once
TGTGCCAGCACCTCAAACGGGAGGGCCCGAGAGACCCAGTACTTC	CASTSNGRARETQYF	TRBV9	TRBJ2-5	TRBD2	.
TGTGCCACCAGCCCAGGGCCCCCTGGAAACACCATATATTTT	CATSPGPPGNTIYF	TRBV15	TRBJ1-3	.	.
TGTGCCAGCAGTTCGAACACGGTCGGGGAGACCCAGTACTTC	CASSSNTVGETQYF	TRBV27	TRBJ2-5	.	.
TGTGCCTGGAGTGTAGGGACTGGATCCTACGAGCAGTACTTC	CAWSVGTGSYEQYF	TRBV30	TRBJ2-7	.	.
TGTGCCAGCACGCGAGCGCTAATTACGACAGTTGCCGAAGGCTACACCTTC	CASTRALITTVAEGYTF	TRBV2	TRBJ1-2	.	.
TGTGCCAGTAGTATTGAGGGGGCGCTTGGGGCAGATACGCAGTATTTT	CASSIEGALGADTQYF	TRBV19	TRBJ2-3	TRBD1	.
TGCAGCGTTGCGGGGGGAGATTCCTACGAGCAGTACTTC	CSVAGGDSYEQYF	TRBV29-1	TRBJ2-7	TRBD2	once
TGTGCCAGCAGCTTGGAGGTCACAGGGTTGGAGTATGGCTACACCTTC	CASSLEVTGLEYGYTF	TRBV5-4	TRBJ1-2	.	.
TGTGCCAGCAGCGCTCGACTAGCGGTGGACAATGAGCAGTTCTTC	CASSARLAVDNEQFF	TRBV11-2	TRBJ2-1	TRBD2	.
TGCAGCGTTGAAGATCTAGTCAGCCTCTATGGCTACACCTTC	CSVEDLVSLYGYTF	TRBV29-1	TRBJ1-2	.	.
TGTGCCAGCAGTTACTCGATCCTAGAGGGTGGCAGCGAAGCTTTCTTT	CASSYSILEGGSEAFF	TRBV6-5	TRBJ1-1	.	.
TGTGCCAGCAGCTTAAACAGGGGGAATGGCTACACCTTC	CASSLNRGNGYTF	TRBV7-2	TRBJ1-2	TRBD1	.
TGTGCCAGCAGTCAGACTAGCGGGAGAGGAGATACGCAGTATTTT	CASSQTSGRGDTQYF	TRBV2	TRBJ2-3	TRBD2	.
TGTGCCAGTAGTCCCCGACAGGGTTGGACTCAGCCCCAGCATTTT	CASSPRQGWTQPQHF	TRBV19	TRBJ1-5	TRBD1	.
TGTGCCAGCAGTTTTAGATTAAGCTCCTACAATGAGCAGTTCTTC	CASSFRLSSYNEQFF	TRBV27	TRBJ2-1	.	.
TGCGCCAGCAAGGACCCGGGAGCGAACACTGAAGCTTTCTTT	CASKDPGANTEAFF	TRBV10-2	TRBJ1-1	.	.
TGTGCCAGCAGTGAACCCAGGGTTTCCTACGAGCAGTACTTC	CASSEPRVSYEQYF	TRBV6-1	TRBJ2-7	.	once
TGTGCCAGCAGTCCCGGATGGGCAGCCTACGAGCAGTACTTC	CASSPGWAAYEQYF	TRBV28	TRBJ2-7	.	.
TGTGCCAGCAGTCGGACAGGGGACTACGAGCAGTACTTC	CASSRTGDYEQYF	TRBV6-5	TRBJ2-7	TRBD1	.
TGTGCCAGCAGTGAAGACCAGCCAGGGGTGCACGAGCAGTACTTC	CASSEDQPGVHEQYF	TRBV2	TRBJ2-7	.	.
TGTGCCAGCACCTATGCGGGAGTCTCCTACAATGAGCAGTTCTTC	CASTYAGVSYNEQFF	TRBV28	TRBJ2-1	TRBD2	.
TGTGCCAGCAGTTACACTACGGGACATATAAAGTTCTTC	CASSYTTGHIKFF	TRBV6-5	TRBJ2-1	.	few
TGTGCCAGCAGCCCCCCCGCGGGAGAAGAGACCCAGTACTTC	CASSPPAGEETQYF	TRBV9	TRBJ2-5	TRBD2	.
TGTGCCAGCAGCCAAGAGGGGGGACTAGCGGGAAGTGAGCAGTTCTTC	CASSQEGGLAGSEQFF	TRBV14	TRBJ2-1	TRBD2	.
TGTGCCAGCAGCTTGAGACTAGCGGGCGGAGATACGCAGTATTTT	CASSLRLAGGDTQYF	TRBV5-6	TRBJ2-3	TRBD2	.
TGTGCCAGCAGTTACGCACAGGGTGTCTATGGCTACACCTTC	CASSYAQGVYGYTF	TRBV28	TRBJ1-2	.	.
TGTGCCAGCAGCGGCCGGGACAGGGGGCGTGAAAAACTGTTTTTT	CASSGRDRGREKLFF	TRBV21-1	TRBJ1-4	.	.
TGCGCCAGCAGCGGCGGTTCGAGGTTAGAAGCTTTCTTT	CASSGGSRLEAFF	TRBV10-1	TRBJ1-1	.	.
TGTGCCAGCAGCTTAGCGGGAGCGGAGACCCAGTACTTC	CASSLAGAETQYF	TRBV13	TRBJ2-5	.	once
TGTGCCAGCAGTTCTGGACTAGCGGGAGGGCCGGAGACCCAGTACTTC	CASSSGLAGGPETQYF	TRBV27	TRBJ2-5	TRBD2	.
TGTGCCAGCAGCTTAGGCGGTAGAATTGGGGACAGAGCCTACGAGCAGTACTTC	CASSLGGRIGDRAYEQYF	TRBV13	TRBJ2-7	TRBD1	.
TGCGCCAGCAGCCAATACCTGCAGGGTAACGAGCAGTACTTC	CASSQYLQGNEQYF	TRBV4-3	TRBJ2-7	.	.
TGTGCCAGCGGCTCCGGGACAGACTATGGCTACACCTTC	CASGSGTDYGYTF	TRBV7-9	TRBJ1-2	TRBD1	.
TGCGCCAGCAGCCAAGACCAGGGCTCTGGAAACACCATATATTTT	CASSQDQGSGNTIYF	TRBV4-3	TRBJ1-3	.	few
TGTGCCAGCAGTTCACGGGACAGGGCAAGCACTGAAGCTTTCTTT	CASSSRDRASTEAFF	TRBV28	TRBJ1-1	TRBD1	few
TGTGCCAGCAGTCTAAGCGTAGCGGGAAGAGATACGCAGTATTTT	CASSLSVAGRDTQYF	TRBV27	TRBJ2-3	TRBD2	.
TGCAGCGTTGAGGCGGGGGCTAACGAGCAGTACTTC	CSVEAGANEQYF	TRBV29-1	TRBJ2-7	.	.
TGCGCCAGCAGCCAACCGGGACAGAGACGTAACTATGGCTACACCTTC	CASSQPGQRRNYGYTF	TRBV4-1	TRBJ1-2	TRBD1	.
TGTGCCAGCAGCCCGACAGGGGGCGGCAATTCACCCCTCCACTTT	CASSPTGGGNSPLHF	TRBV7-6	TRBJ1-6	TRBD1	.
TGTGCCAGCAGCCTGGGACTAGCGCTCTCCTACAATGAGCAGTTCTTC	CASSLGLALSYNEQFF	TRBV5-8	TRBJ2-1	TRBD2	.